The rows below give T cell receptor beta chains drawn from one sample of a study of Graves' ophthalmopathy and Graves' hyperthyroidism. A single record per CDR3 protein comes from TCRdb applying MiXCR to the multiplex PCR reads. The profile shows more than 1,000,000 distinct CDR3 sequences, approximately 35% of them singletons. Material: peripheral blood or thyroid tissue (not recorded which). The receptors stem from an adult man with Graves' hyperthyroidism. Each CDR3 is given with its conserved first and last residue. D genes are given only for firm matches. Size tells how often a clone was seen (once, few, many) or the class of an expanded clone, and some rows leave it out.

clone size: once
J gene: TRBJ2-7
V gene: TRBV14
D gene: .
CDR3 protein: CASSPVSAGEAYEQYF
CDR3 DNA: TGTGCCAGCAGCCCAGTGTCGGCAGGGGAAGCCTACGAGCAGTACTTC

clone size: .
J gene: TRBJ1-5
V gene: TRBV7-2
D gene: .
CDR3 protein: CASSPQAGSGQPQHF
CDR3 DNA: TGTGCCAGCAGCCCACAGGCGGGGTCGGGTCAGCCCCAGCATTTT

clone size: .
J gene: TRBJ1-2
V gene: TRBV19
D gene: TRBD1
CDR3 protein: CASSPGQGIRYGYTF
CDR3 DNA: TGTGCCAGTAGTCCGGGACAGGGCATACGCTATGGCTACACCTTC

clone size: few
J gene: TRBJ2-6
V gene: TRBV7-9
D gene: TRBD1
CDR3 protein: CASSLPRGQSTANVLTF
CDR3 DNA: TGTGCCAGCAGCTTACCCAGGGGGCAATCTACGGCTAACGTCCTGACTTTC

clone size: once
J gene: TRBJ1-1
V gene: TRBV5-4
D gene: .
CDR3 protein: CASSLPDGGRMNTEAFF
CDR3 DNA: TGTGCCAGCAGCCTACCCGACGGGGGGCGCATGAACACTGAAGCTTTCTTT

clone size: .
J gene: TRBJ2-7
V gene: TRBV6-1
D gene: .
CDR3 protein: CASSEGQTWGYEQYF
CDR3 DNA: TGTGCCAGCAGTGAAGGGCAGACATGGGGCTACGAGCAGTACTTC

clone size: many
J gene: TRBJ2-2
V gene: TRBV7-8
D gene: TRBD2
CDR3 protein: CASSLTLAGTTGELFF
CDR3 DNA: TGTGCCAGCAGCTTAACCTTAGCGGGGACCACCGGGGAGCTGTTTTTT

clone size: .
J gene: TRBJ1-2
V gene: TRBV2
D gene: .
CDR3 protein: CASIVVPDSRGGYTF
CDR3 DNA: TGTGCCAGCATAGTTGTGCCGGACAGCCGAGGGGGCTACACCTTC

clone size: .
J gene: TRBJ2-5
V gene: TRBV5-1
D gene: .
CDR3 protein: CASSLGFPSPNEEETQYF
CDR3 DNA: TGTGCCAGCAGCTTGGGCTTCCCAAGCCCCAACGAAGAAGAGACCCAGTACTTC

clone size: few
J gene: TRBJ1-5
V gene: TRBV6-1
D gene: .
CDR3 protein: CASSEGDPQPQHF
CDR3 DNA: TGTGCCAGCAGTGAAGGGGACCCTCAGCCCCAGCATTTT

clone size: .
J gene: TRBJ2-3
V gene: TRBV5-5
D gene: .
CDR3 protein: CASNRRDTSTDTQYF
CDR3 DNA: TGTGCCAGCAATCGTCGGGACACAAGCACAGATACGCAGTATTTT

clone size: .
J gene: TRBJ1-5
V gene: TRBV20-1
D gene: TRBD1
CDR3 protein: CSASMGQGASGNQPQHF
CDR3 DNA: TGCAGTGCTAGTATGGGACAGGGGGCTTCAGGCAATCAGCCCCAGCATTTT

clone size: many
J gene: TRBJ1-1
V gene: TRBV4-3
D gene: .
CDR3 protein: CASSQVERGDTEAFF
CDR3 DNA: TGCGCCAGCAGCCAAGTGGAAAGGGGCGACACTGAAGCTTTCTTT

clone size: .
J gene: TRBJ1-1
V gene: TRBV7-2
D gene: TRBD1
CDR3 protein: CASSFPGGGEAFF
CDR3 DNA: TGTGCCAGCAGCTTCCCAGGGGGGGGTGAAGCTTTCTTT

clone size: .
J gene: TRBJ1-3
V gene: TRBV29-1
D gene: .
CDR3 protein: CSPWTASGNTIYF
CDR3 DNA: TGCAGCCCCTGGACAGCCTCTGGAAACACCATATATTTT

clone size: many
J gene: TRBJ1-1
V gene: TRBV7-2
D gene: .
CDR3 protein: CASSSPKGSEAFF
CDR3 DNA: TGTGCCAGCAGCTCCCCTAAGGGTTCTGAAGCTTTCTTT

clone size: .
J gene: TRBJ1-4
V gene: TRBV7-9
D gene: TRBD1
CDR3 protein: CASSYWTGEVEKLFF
CDR3 DNA: TGTGCCAGCAGCTACTGGACAGGGGAGGTTGAAAAACTGTTTTTT

clone size: many
J gene: TRBJ2-7
V gene: TRBV7-2
D gene: TRBD2
CDR3 protein: CASSSAGGTYEQYF
CDR3 DNA: TGTGCCAGCAGCTCCGCGGGGGGAACCTACGAGCAGTACTTC

clone size: .
J gene: TRBJ2-7
V gene: TRBV10-3
D gene: .
CDR3 protein: CASRSDRSYEQYF
CDR3 DNA: TGTGCCAGCAGATCGGACAGATCCTACGAGCAGTACTTC

clone size: many
J gene: TRBJ1-1
V gene: TRBV29-1
D gene: .
CDR3 protein: CSVVIDFLNTEAFF
CDR3 DNA: TGCAGCGTTGTAATCGACTTTCTGAACACTGAAGCTTTCTTT

clone size: many
J gene: TRBJ2-7
V gene: TRBV7-9
D gene: TRBD1
CDR3 protein: CASSLTGVREQYF
CDR3 DNA: TGTGCCAGCAGCTTAACAGGGGTCCGGGAGCAGTACTTC

clone size: many
J gene: TRBJ2-7
V gene: TRBV3-1
D gene: .
CDR3 protein: CASSQGAEQYF
CDR3 DNA: TGTGCCAGCAGCCAAGGGGCCGAGCAGTACTTC

clone size: many
J gene: TRBJ1-2
V gene: TRBV19
D gene: .
CDR3 protein: CASSSSGRRDYGYTF
CDR3 DNA: TGTGCCAGTAGTTCTTCGGGAAGAAGGGACTATGGCTACACCTTC

clone size: .
J gene: TRBJ2-7
V gene: TRBV29-1
D gene: .
CDR3 protein: CSVGGNGYEQYF
CDR3 DNA: TGCAGCGTTGGGGGGAATGGCTACGAGCAGTACTTC

clone size: few
J gene: TRBJ1-1
V gene: TRBV6-9
D gene: .
CDR3 protein: CASSLSRGYTIDTEAFF
CDR3 DNA: TGTGCCAGCAGCCTCTCGCGGGGGTATACAATAGACACTGAAGCTTTCTTT

clone size: many
J gene: TRBJ2-7
V gene: TRBV20-1
D gene: TRBD2
CDR3 protein: CSARDLGGRAQEQYF
CDR3 DNA: TGCAGTGCTAGAGACCTTGGCGGGAGGGCACAGGAGCAGTACTTC

clone size: .
J gene: TRBJ1-2
V gene: TRBV10-3
D gene: TRBD1
CDR3 protein: CASSLPGQGANYGYTF
CDR3 DNA: TGTGCCAGCAGTTTACCGGGACAGGGGGCTAACTATGGCTACACCTTC

clone size: few
J gene: TRBJ2-7
V gene: TRBV14
D gene: .
CDR3 protein: CASSQDLGDRLFYEQYF
CDR3 DNA: TGTGCCAGCAGCCAAGACCTCGGAGACAGGTTGTTCTACGAGCAGTACTTC

clone size: many
J gene: TRBJ1-6
V gene: TRBV7-9
D gene: .
CDR3 protein: CASSDQDHLWVTNSPLHF
CDR3 DNA: TGTGCCAGCAGCGATCAAGACCATCTGTGGGTGACTAATTCACCCCTCCACTTT

clone size: many
J gene: TRBJ1-4
V gene: TRBV25-1
D gene: .
CDR3 protein: CASTGRVGGPREKLFF
CDR3 DNA: TGTGCCAGCACAGGAAGGGTGGGGGGACCCCGTGAAAAACTGTTTTTT

clone size: many
J gene: TRBJ2-7
V gene: TRBV2
D gene: .
CDR3 protein: CASKVSYEQYF
CDR3 DNA: TGTGCCAGCAAAGTCTCCTACGAGCAGTACTTC

clone size: .
J gene: TRBJ2-5
V gene: TRBV2
D gene: TRBD2
CDR3 protein: CASLAGGPQETQYF
CDR3 DNA: TGTGCCAGTCTAGCGGGGGGCCCTCAAGAGACCCAGTACTTC

clone size: many
J gene: TRBJ1-1
V gene: TRBV20-1
D gene: .
CDR3 protein: CSAREDVEAFF
CDR3 DNA: TGCAGTGCTAGAGAGGACGTTGAAGCTTTCTTT

clone size: once
J gene: TRBJ2-5
V gene: TRBV7-9
D gene: .
CDR3 protein: CASSLPGFNRQETQYF
CDR3 DNA: TGTGCCAGCAGCTTGCCGGGTTTCAACAGACAAGAGACCCAGTACTTC

clone size: many
J gene: TRBJ2-2
V gene: TRBV29-1
D gene: .
CDR3 protein: CSVGQGDRPGELFF
CDR3 DNA: TGCAGCGTTGGGCAGGGAGATAGGCCCGGGGAGCTGTTTTTT

clone size: many
J gene: TRBJ1-1
V gene: TRBV4-1
D gene: .
CDR3 protein: CASSGVYQGAGEAFF
CDR3 DNA: TGCGCCAGCAGCGGGGTTTATCAAGGAGCCGGTGAAGCTTTCTTT

clone size: .
J gene: TRBJ1-1
V gene: TRBV6-6
D gene: .
CDR3 protein: CASRAKDTEAFF
CDR3 DNA: TGTGCCAGCAGGGCGAAAGACACTGAAGCTTTCTTT

clone size: .
J gene: TRBJ2-1
V gene: TRBV29-1
D gene: TRBD2
CDR3 protein: CSAGLAGGPGVVF
CDR3 DNA: TGCAGCGCCGGACTAGCGGGAGGGCCGGGGGTCGTCTTC

clone size: many
J gene: TRBJ2-2
V gene: TRBV19
D gene: .
CDR3 protein: CASRPTANTGELFF
CDR3 DNA: TGTGCCAGTAGGCCGACAGCGAACACCGGGGAGCTGTTTTTT

clone size: many
J gene: TRBJ1-1
V gene: TRBV29-1
D gene: .
CDR3 protein: CSVESGAHTEAFF
CDR3 DNA: TGCAGCGTTGAATCGGGGGCCCACACTGAAGCTTTCTTT

clone size: few
J gene: TRBJ2-7
V gene: TRBV7-9
D gene: TRBD2
CDR3 protein: CASSPMGGRQHEQYF
CDR3 DNA: TGTGCCAGCAGCCCCATGGGGGGGAGGCAGCACGAGCAGTACTTC

clone size: few
J gene: TRBJ2-5
V gene: TRBV7-9
D gene: .
CDR3 protein: CASRAEGTQETQYF
CDR3 DNA: TGTGCCAGCAGGGCCGAAGGGACTCAAGAGACCCAGTACTTC

clone size: .
J gene: TRBJ1-4
V gene: TRBV6-1
D gene: .
CDR3 protein: CASRQGVSEKLFF
CDR3 DNA: TGTGCCAGCAGGCAAGGGGTTTCTGAAAAACTGTTTTTT

clone size: .
J gene: TRBJ1-5
V gene: TRBV3-1
D gene: TRBD1
CDR3 protein: CASSQTGTGVNQPQHF
CDR3 DNA: TGTGCCAGCAGCCAGACCGGGACAGGGGTGAATCAGCCCCAGCATTTT

clone size: .
J gene: TRBJ1-1
V gene: TRBV7-2
D gene: .
CDR3 protein: CASSYRPGEANTEAFF
CDR3 DNA: TGTGCCAGCAGCTACCGCCCCGGGGAAGCGAACACTGAAGCTTTCTTT

clone size: .
J gene: TRBJ1-4
V gene: TRBV3-1
D gene: .
CDR3 protein: CASSQDRRNNEKLFF
CDR3 DNA: TGTGCCAGCAGCCAAGATCGCAGGAATAATGAAAAACTGTTTTTT

clone size: few
J gene: TRBJ1-1
V gene: TRBV18
D gene: .
CDR3 protein: CASSPVGTEAFF
CDR3 DNA: TGTGCCAGCTCACCGGTAGGCACTGAAGCTTTCTTT

clone size: many
J gene: TRBJ1-1
V gene: TRBV2
D gene: .
CDR3 protein: CASRGWGADTEAFF
CDR3 DNA: TGTGCCAGCAGAGGGTGGGGCGCGGACACTGAAGCTTTCTTT

clone size: many
J gene: TRBJ2-7
V gene: TRBV10-3
D gene: TRBD1
CDR3 protein: CAISTTGVEQYF
CDR3 DNA: TGTGCCATCAGTACCACAGGGGTCGAGCAGTACTTC

clone size: .
J gene: TRBJ2-5
V gene: TRBV25-1
D gene: .
CDR3 protein: CASSEFPGRQTQYF
CDR3 DNA: TGTGCCAGCAGTGAATTCCCGGGACGCCAGACCCAGTACTTC

clone size: .
J gene: TRBJ2-7
V gene: TRBV7-2
D gene: .
CDR3 protein: CASSFWPFHEQYF
CDR3 DNA: TGTGCCAGCAGCTTTTGGCCTTTCCACGAGCAGTACTTC

clone size: many
J gene: TRBJ1-2
V gene: TRBV15
D gene: .
CDR3 protein: CATNSGDGYTF
CDR3 DNA: TGTGCCACCAACTCTGGGGACGGCTACACCTTC

clone size: .
J gene: TRBJ1-3
V gene: TRBV11-2
D gene: .
CDR3 protein: CASSFEAGLYAGNTIYF
CDR3 DNA: TGTGCCAGCAGCTTTGAGGCAGGGTTATACGCTGGAAACACCATATATTTT